This paragraph covers one T cell receptor (beta chain) sequence. Germline V gene lookup returns CDR1 SGHRS and CDR2 YFSETQ. This CDR3 is built from 14 residues. The V gene end was trimmed by 3 bases and the J gene end by 5 bases; junction bases not matched to a gene: 5. These data originate in a study of blood T cell repertoires in COVID-19. Generated by immunoSEQ multiplex PCR, the TCRdb table keeps only in-frame clones and is missing some. Of about 97,000 clones listed, more than 75% are singletons. Sequencing was carried out using peripheral blood. V is TRBV5-1 and J is TRBJ1-1, with 9 bases fitting TRBD1. This TCR came from a human donor in a cohort sampled during active COVID-19. CDR3 protein: CASSSGQGQTEAFF. DNA of the CDR3: TGCGCCAGCAGCTCGGGACAGGGACAGACTGAAGCTTTCTTT.